A selection of T cell receptor beta chains follows, all from one sample in a study of identical twins. MiXCR, run by TCRdb on the 5' RACE reads, gives a single entry per CDR3 protein. The sample lists 270,000 or so distinct CDR3 sequences; about 8.5% were seen once. Another study also made use of these data, one on yellow fever vaccine responses in identical twins.

Sequenced input: CD8+ T cells sorted from blood. These receptor sequences come from a woman under 30 in good health. Each CDR3 is given without its conserved first and last residue.

CDR3 protein	CDR3 length	V gene
ASSYGGTLRGETQY	14	TRBV6-5
ASSEGTGGSGANVLT	15	TRBV6-4
ASSSPSRAGAHEQF	14	TRBV7-2
SARDRGAFYNEQF	13	TRBV20-1
ASSRGRGRLDYGYT	14	TRBV5-6
ASSLTLGTGGYEQY	14	TRBV5-1
ASSQEPRDSEKLF	13	TRBV4-1
ASSESPSRTYNEQF	14	TRBV25-1
ASSSNPGLSYNEQF	14	TRBV11-2
ASSKLAGGPIDTQY	14	TRBV27
ASSLSFRGTDTQY	13	TRBV27
ASGSGGLDTEAF	12	TRBV21-1
ASQDHDDTDTQY	12	TRBV9
ATSLTGGRGNEQF	13	TRBV7-9
SALGLAGYNEQF	12	TRBV20-1
ASSQDVGLGKQY	12	TRBV14
ASSYGPSGSITDTQY	15	TRBV6-2/TRBV6-3
SAPKPPEQY	9	TRBV20-1
ASSQDFVGGRYEQF	14	TRBV14
ASSLVPGGGEGTQY	14	TRBV11-2
ASSLLNGGNRVVETQY	16	TRBV11-1
ASSQSSQPQH	10	TRBV3-1
SATPGLALTYEQY	13	TRBV20-1
SANVEAHEQY	10	TRBV29-1
SARDLGGGGNEQF	13	TRBV20-1
ASSVRFAETQY	11	TRBV9
ASSFGQGSYGYT	12	TRBV27
AWSVDRAGQY	10	TRBV30
SAEDQGTGELF	11	TRBV29-1
ASSFSRGPDTQY	12	TRBV28
ASSHPPTVSYT	11	TRBV7-8
ASSLRGGRDNEQY	13	TRBV27
SVVWGPNYEQY	11	TRBV29-1
ASSFAGVNTEAF	12	TRBV27
ASSPGQGLYEQY	12	TRBV5-1
ASDREKETQY	10	TRBV7-9
ASSLTSGGADTQY	13	TRBV5-1
ASSYRLAGEQF	11	TRBV7-7
ASSFSGGDEYTDTQY	15	TRBV5-6
ASSPQSSQRKKLF	13	TRBV28
SVEVPSYNEQF	11	TRBV29-1
ASSNPWPQH	9	TRBV28
ASSYDRTLAYNEQF	14	TRBV6-5
SVEGTHLNNEQF	12	TRBV29-1
ASSGWGAGTGGSYEQY	16	TRBV4-3